Below are 15 T cell receptor beta chains sequenced from a single sample in a study of beta chain features in type 1 diabetes. Overall study findings and caveats: Shorter TCRB CDR3s, moderately but significantly so, were found in Type 1 diabetes patients in all four CD4+ subsets.

What was sequenced were expressed TCRB transcripts, since all of the isolated RNA had been reverse transcribed. Here immunoSEQ multiplex PCR was the method, and the copy in TCRdb shows in-frame clones only, minus some. The data show 160,000 or so clones, roughly 9% seen once. What these receptors recognize is not known. The sequenced sample was central memory CD4+ T cells from blood. The origin of the receptors is a woman in her twenties or thirties with type 1 diabetes.

The genes are TRBV21-1 and TRBJ2-1; the table gives TRBD1 as D, unverified against the DNA. TRBV21-1 is described as a pseudogene. The length of the CDR3 is 14 residues. CDR3 sequence reads: CASSKGQSYNEQFF. The CDR3 DNA reads TGTGCCAGCAGCAAGGGACAGTCCTACAATGAGCAGTTCTTC.

The CDR3 nucleotides read TGTGCCAGCAGCTTAAACAGGGCGGCCGGGGAGCTGTTTTTT. Translated: CASSLNRAAGELFF. V is TRBV7-3 and J is TRBJ2-2; D might be TRBD1 (6 bases). Trimming took off 1 base at V and 6 bases at J, with 9 bases between the two ends. CDR3 length: 14 residues. Germline V gene lookup returns CDR1 SGHTA and CDR2 FQGTGA.

About this clone: The same CDR3 can be traced to other DNA sequences in this sample. V usage is TRBV6-6 and J usage is TRBJ2-1; D uncertain. Germline V lookup: CDR1 MNHNY, CDR2 SVGAGI (reference sequence). V lost 0 bases and J lost 4, with 7 bases in between. The CDR3 is made up of 14 amino acids. In DNA form, the CDR3 reads TGTGCCAGCAGTTACTCTCGGGTGTACAATGAGCAGTTCTTC. Encoded protein: CASSYSRVYNEQFF.

This clone was observed a handful of times. The V call is TRBV27, the J call TRBJ2-5; 8 bases align to TRBD2. The CDR3 extends over 13 amino acids. V lost 5 bases to trimming and J lost 3 bases; unmatched junction nucleotides: 2. Germline V gives CDR1 MNHEY, CDR2 SMNVEV (reference sequence). CDR3 DNA sequence: TGTGCCAGCAGTCTTAGCGGGAAAGAGACCCAGTACTTC. Amino acids: CASSLSGKETQYF.

This rearrangement joins TRBV11-1 to TRBJ1-1; a weak D match, TRBD1 (6 bases). The CDR3 covers 14 residues. With 5 bases removed from V and 4 bases from J, the gap between germline ends came to 14 bases. Germline V gene data show CDR1 as SGHAT and CDR2 as FQDESV (reference sequence). CDR3 in DNA: TGTGCCAGCAGCACCCGACAGGATCGCACTGAAGCTTTCTTT. This translates into CASSTRQDRTEAFF. Drawing the rest from reference TRBV11-1 and TRBJ1-1, the complete variable domain is EAEVAQSPRYKITEKSQAVAFWCDPISGHATLYWYRQILGQGPELLVQFQDESVVDDSQLPKDRFSAERLKGVDSTLKIQPAELGDSAMYLCASSTRQDRTEAFFGQGTRLTVV.

The rearrangement uses TRBV2 and TRBJ1-1, with 7 bases identical to TRBD1. Germline trimming cut 10 bases from V and 1 base from J; bases unmatched to any gene: 6. Germline CDR1 and CDR2: SNHLY and FYNNEI. The CDR3 contains 13 residues. The CDR3 spells CATRGQPNTEAFF. DNA for the CDR3: TGTGCCACACGGGGACAGCCGAACACTGAAGCTTTCTTT. Full variable domain (missing parts from reference TRBV2 and TRBJ1-1): EPEVTQTPSHQVTQMGQEVILRCVPISNHLYFYWYRQILGQKVEFLVSFYNNEISEKSEIFDDQFSVERPDGSNFTLKIRSTKLEDSAMYFCATRGQPNTEAFFGQGTRLTVV.

Only a few counts were recorded for this clone. This chain joins TRBV4-1 and TRBJ1-5; 9 positions match TRBD1. There are 17 residues in the CDR3. Germline CDR1 is MGHRA and CDR2 is YSYEKL. The V gene end was trimmed by 1 base and the J gene end by 6 bases; junction bases not matched to a gene: 10. The CDR3 region is CASSQGMGQGFGQPQHF. CDR3 coding DNA: TGCGCCAGCAGCCAAGGAATGGGACAGGGATTCGGTCAGCCCCAGCATTTT.

This clone showed up just once. This chain uses TRBV30 with TRBJ1-1, with unresolved D. The V end was cut by 0 bases, the J end by 6 bases, with 11 bases between. There are 13 residues in the CDR3. Germline V gives CDR1 GTSNPN, CDR2 SVGIG (reference sequence). The DNA of the CDR3 is TGTGCCTGGAGTGTAGGGCGGGAGCCTGAAGCTTTCTTT. Its translation: CAWSVGREPEAFF. Looking up the rest from reference TRBV30 and TRBJ1-1 gives the full variable domain: SQTIHQWPATLVQPVGSPLSLECTVEGTSNPNLYWYRQAAGRGLQLLFYSVGIGQISSEVPQNLSASRPQDRQFILSSKKLLLSDSGFYLCAWSVGREPEAFFGQGTRLTVV.

The sample holds many counts of this clone. The genes are TRBV7-9 and TRBJ2-1; 11 bases match TRBD2. The V and J ends lost 5 bases and 6 bases, in that order; junction bases with no gene match: 6. The CDR3 sequence is 15 residues long. Germline V lookup: CDR1 SEHNR, CDR2 FQNEAQ (reference sequence). The CDR3 nucleotides are TGTGCCAGCAGCCCTAGCGGGAGGCCGTCCAATGAGCAGTTCTTC. Its protein is CASSPSGRPSNEQFF.

CDR3 in DNA: TGTGCCAGTAGTCCCCCGTTTGGCAGGGGGGCCAATGAGCAGTTCTTC. Protein sequence: CASSPPFGRGANEQFF. The V call is TRBV19, the J call TRBJ2-1; possible D gene TRBD1, 7 bases. Germline loops: CDR1 LNHDA, CDR2 SQIVND (reference sequence). The CDR3 length is 16 residues. V dropped 5 bases and J dropped 6 bases, with 20 bases sitting between them.

The sample holds a few counts of this clone. The chain is built from TRBV7-6 and TRBJ2-5; the D is unclear. V lost 3 bases and J 0 bases, leaving 2 bases between the germline ends. CDR3 length equals 12 residues. Germline values: CDR1 SGHVS, CDR2 FNYEAQ. The CDR3 coding sequence is TGTGCCAGCAGCTTCGACCAAGAGACCCAGTACTTC. Its translation: CASSFDQETQYF.

The V and J genes are TRBV28 and TRBJ1-2; no clear D. Trimming removed 6 bases from V and 8 bases from J, with 19 bases in between. The germline V gene encodes CDR1 MDHEN and CDR2 SYDVKM. The CDR3 is 14 amino acids. The CDR3 bases are TGTGCCAGCAGGACCGACACCCTAAGTTGGGGCTACACCTTC. It specifies CASRTDTLSWGYTF.

This clone has just a few counts. The chain joins TRBV28 to TRBJ1-5; tentatively, D is TRBD1 (5 bases). Trimming cost V 5 bases and J 11 bases, with 22 bases left between them. From germline, CDR1 is MDHEN and CDR2 SYDVKM. CDR3 length: 15 amino acids. The CDR3 DNA sequence: TGTGCCAGCAGTCCCGGGGGGTTGGGATCAGGGTCCCAGCATTTT. Translating it yields CASSPGGLGSGSQHF.

The V and J genes are TRBV5-1 and TRBJ2-5; possibly TRBD2 for D (6 bases). V was trimmed by 0 bases and J by 2 bases, leaving 14 bases between them. Germline V gene sequence: CDR1 SGHRS, CDR2 YFSETQ. The CDR3 loop spans 16 amino acids. This chain's CDR3 is CASSLGGVWQQETQYF. The CDR3 DNA is TGCGCCAGCAGCTTGGGCGGGGTATGGCAACAAGAGACCCAGTACTTC.

The V call is TRBV27, the J call TRBJ2-7, with a possible D match to TRBD1 (5 bases). The CDR3 has 14 residues. V lost 3 bases, J lost 3 bases, and 12 bases lay in between. Germline V gene data show CDR1 as MNHEY and CDR2 as SMNVEV (reference sequence). Written as DNA, the CDR3 is TGTGCCAGCAGTTTGAAGGGGCCTAACTACGAGCAGTACTTC. Its protein is CASSLKGPNYEQYF.